The 16 T cell receptor beta chains below come from one sample, sequenced in a study of memory CD4+ T cells and cytomegalovirus serostatus. Repertoires were generated with immunoSEQ multiplex PCR, while TCRdb's copy carries only in-frame clones and drops some. The table lists about 100,000 clones, 75% to 85% of them singletons. The sort gate was single viable CD3+CD4+CD8-CD45RO+ cells for memory CD4+ T cells. Material: memory CD4+ T cells from blood. These receptors came from an adult in good health and CMV-seropositive.

The CDR3 region has the DNA TGTGCCAGCGGACTAACAGATACGCAGTATTTT. This gives the protein CASGLTDTQYF. The chain has TRBV5-4 and TRBJ2-3, with a possible D match to TRBD2 (6 bases). CDR1 and CDR2 from the germline V gene are SGHNT and YYREEE (reference sequence). Between the trimmed V and J ends, which lost 7 bases and 3 bases, there was a span of 6 bases. The CDR3 extends over 11 amino acids.

The genes are TRBV7-9 and TRBJ2-7, with TRBD1 matching 7 bases. V was pared by 2 bases and J by 0 bases, with 10 bases of the junction left unmatched. Germline loops: CDR1 SEHNR, CDR2 FQNEAQ (reference sequence). This CDR3 is 17 amino acids long. CDR3 region: CASSLTGSRTGSYEQYF. CDR3 bases: TGTGCCAGCAGCTTAACGGGGAGCAGGACAGGCTCCTACGAGCAGTACTTC.

In regard to this clone: This sample includes further DNA sequences coding for the same CDR3. The chain couples TRBV25-1 to TRBJ2-7; D call uncertain. The CDR3 is made up of 11 amino acids. Deletions cut 8 bases from V and 0 bases from J, with 5 bases between. The germline gives CDR1 MGHDK, CDR2 SYGVNS. DNA of the CDR3: TGTGCCAGCCGGAGCTCCTACGAGCAGTACTTC. It encodes CASRSSYEQYF.

Only a few counts were recorded for this clone. The J gene is TRBJ1-3, the V gene TRBV18, with 7 bases fitting TRBD1. Per germline, CDR1 KGHSH and CDR2 LQKENI. This CDR3 is 15 amino acids long. The junction had 6 bases not matched to a gene; V was cut back by 5 bases and J by 2 bases. CDR3 residues: CASSATGKAGNTIYF. The CDR3 nucleotides are TGTGCCAGCTCAGCGACAGGGAAAGCTGGAAACACCATATATTTT.

CDR3 protein: CAISPSYEQYF. The CDR3, as DNA: TGTGCCATCAGCCCCAGCTACGAGCAGTACTTC. The V and J genes are TRBV10-3 and TRBJ2-7; D unclear. From germline, CDR1 is ENHRY and CDR2 SYGVKD. V was shortened by 6 bases and J by 3 bases, with 6 bases between the two germline ends. CDR3 length equals 11 residues.

This clone was found once. The rearrangement links TRBV29-1 to TRBJ2-5; possibly TRBD1 for D (6 bases). There are 14 residues in the CDR3. The V gene's germline CDR1 is SQVTM and CDR2 ANQGSEA. V lost 3 bases and J lost 7, with 18 bases in between. The CDR3 DNA reads TGCAGCGTTGAGCAGGGGCGCGTAGGTGGGACCCAGTACTTC. This sequence encodes CSVEQGRVGGTQYF.

J is TRBJ2-7 and V is TRBV7-2; D unclear. Germline CDR1 and CDR2: SGHTA and FQGNSA. Trimming pared 1 base from V and 0 bases from J, leaving 10 bases between. This CDR3 spans 15 amino acids. The CDR3 region is CASSLDPTSSYEQYF. The CDR3 DNA is TGTGCCAGCAGCTTAGATCCGACGAGCTCCTACGAGCAGTACTTC. Full variable domain (remainder filled in from reference TRBV7-2 and TRBJ2-7): GAGVSQSPSNKVTEKGKDVELRCDPISGHTALYWYRQSLGQGLEFLIYFQGNSAPDKSGLPSDRFSAERTGGSVSTLTIQRTQQEDSAVYLCASSLDPTSSYEQYFGPGTRLTVT.

The chain has TRBV7-2 and TRBJ1-5; D perhaps matches TRBD1 (6 bases). Trimming pared 0 bases from V and 2 bases from J, leaving 11 bases between. Looked up from germline, CDR1 is SGHTA and CDR2 is FQGNSA. The CDR3 has 16 residues. This CDR3 is CASSLASTGRNQPQHF. CDR3 DNA sequence: TGTGCCAGCAGCTTAGCTTCTACAGGGCGCAATCAGCCCCAGCATTTT.

This clone appeared a few times. The genes are TRBV6-1 and TRBJ1-1; possible D gene TRBD1, 5 bases. This CDR3 is built from 14 residues. V dropped 2 bases and J dropped 3 bases, with 10 bases sitting between them. Germline values: CDR1 MNHNS, CDR2 SASEGT. CDR3 sequence: CASSEWGGDTEAFF. Written as DNA, the CDR3 is TGTGCCAGCAGTGAATGGGGGGGGGACACTGAAGCTTTCTTT.

The chain recombines TRBV6-5 with TRBJ1-2, with 7 bases identical to TRBD1. Germline values: CDR1 MNHEY, CDR2 SVGAGI. J gave up 6 bases and V 5 bases, and 6 bases lay outside the gene matches. The CDR3 loop spans 13 amino acids. DNA of the CDR3: TGTGCCAGCAGTCAAGGACAGGCAAATGGCTACACCTTC. It codes for CASSQGQANGYTF.

The V and J genes are TRBV7-2 and TRBJ2-5, with D unclear. This CDR3 has 15 residues. Germline lookup yields CDR1 SGHTA and CDR2 FQGNSA. The V end lost 1 base, the J end lost 5 bases, and 14 bases lay between the germline ends. CDR3 amino acids: CASSLVLDRAETQYF. The CDR3 DNA reads as TGTGCCAGCAGCTTAGTCCTAGACCGAGCGGAGACCCAGTACTTC. Complete variable domain (other parts from reference TRBV7-2 and TRBJ2-5): GAGVSQSPSNKVTEKGKDVELRCDPISGHTALYWYRQSLGQGLEFLIYFQGNSAPDKSGLPSDRFSAERTGGSVSTLTIQRTQQEDSAVYLCASSLVLDRAETQYFGPGTRLLVL.

The CDR3 coding sequence is TGTGCCACCAAACTAGCGGGGGCCGGAGAGACCCAGTACTTC. This sequence encodes CATKLAGAGETQYF. V and J are TRBV6-6 and TRBJ2-5; 11 bases map to TRBD2. The V and J ends lost 10 bases and 4 bases, in that order; junction bases with no gene match: 8. The CDR3 sequence is 14 residues long. Per the germline V gene, CDR1 is MNHNY and CDR2 is SVGAGI (reference sequence).

This clone occurred a few times. The chain carries TRBV19 and TRBJ1-1; 9 bases agree with TRBD1. CDR1 is LNHDA and CDR2 is SQIVND in the germline V gene (reference sequence). V was clipped by 4 bases and J by 13 bases; unmatched bases: 7. CDR3 length: 12 amino acids. CDR3 DNA sequence: TGTGCCAGTAGTAACCGGGACAGGGTGGTTTTCTTT. It translates to CASSNRDRVVFF. The full variable domain, with the rest looked up from reference TRBV19 and TRBJ1-1, is DGGITQSPKYLFRKEGQNVTLSCEQNLNHDAMYWYRQDPGQGLRLIYYSQIVNDFQKGDIAEGYSVSREKKESFPLTVTSAQKNPTAFYLCASSNRDRVVFFGQGTRLTVV.

The chain employs TRBV7-3 and TRBJ2-5; 11 bases fit TRBD2. Germline V gene data show CDR1 as SGHTA and CDR2 as FQGTGA. CDR3 length: 14 amino acids. J lost 4 bases, V lost 5 bases, and 3 bases had no gene match. The CDR3, as DNA: TGTGCCAGCAGCCCTACTAGCGGGAGAGAGACCCAGTACTTC. Translation gives CASSPTSGRETQYF.

V and J are TRBV15 and TRBJ1-2; possible D gene TRBD1, 5 bases. Germline CDR1 and CDR2: LNHNV and YYDKDF (reference sequence). Trimming removed 0 bases at V and 7 bases at J, with 15 bases between. The CDR3 spans 15 residues. The CDR3, as DNA: TGTGCCACCAGCAGAGATTACGGGGGGGATCGTGGCTACACCTTC. Its protein is CATSRDYGGDRGYTF. The full variable domain, completed using reference TRBV15 and TRBJ1-2, is DAMVIQNPRYQVTQFGKPVTLSCSQTLNHNVMYWYQQKSSQAPKLLFHYYDKDFNNEADTPDNFQSRRPNTSFCFLDIRSPGLGDTAMYLCATSRDYGGDRGYTFGSGTRLTVV.

The chain links TRBV13 to TRBJ2-3; 11 positions agree with TRBD2. CDR1 and CDR2 (germline): PRHDT, FYEKMQ (reference sequence). The length of the CDR3 is 16 residues. Trimming at V came to 5 bases and at J to 2 bases, leaving 6 bases not matched to a gene. This chain's CDR3 is CASSLIAGGHTDTQYF. The CDR3 coding sequence is TGTGCCAGCAGCCTCATAGCGGGAGGGCACACAGATACGCAGTATTTT.